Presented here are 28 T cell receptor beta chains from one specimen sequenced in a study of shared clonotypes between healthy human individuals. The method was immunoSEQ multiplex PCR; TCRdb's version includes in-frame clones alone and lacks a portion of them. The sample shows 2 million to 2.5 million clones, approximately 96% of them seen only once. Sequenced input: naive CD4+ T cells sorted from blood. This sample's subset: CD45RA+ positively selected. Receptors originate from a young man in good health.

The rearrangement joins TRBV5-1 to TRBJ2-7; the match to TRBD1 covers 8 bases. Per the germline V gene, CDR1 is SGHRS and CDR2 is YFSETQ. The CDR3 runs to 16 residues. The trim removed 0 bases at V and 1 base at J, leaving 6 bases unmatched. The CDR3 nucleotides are TGCGCCAGCAGCTTGGCCACAGGGGGTTCGTCCTACGAGCAGTACTTC. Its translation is CASSLATGGSSYEQYF.

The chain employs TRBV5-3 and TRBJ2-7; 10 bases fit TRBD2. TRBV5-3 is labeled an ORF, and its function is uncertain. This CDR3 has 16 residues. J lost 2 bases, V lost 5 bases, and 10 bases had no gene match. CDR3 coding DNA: TGTGCCAGAAGGAAATGGCTAGCGGGAGTCCCCTACGAGCAGTACTTC. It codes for CARRKWLAGVPYEQYF.

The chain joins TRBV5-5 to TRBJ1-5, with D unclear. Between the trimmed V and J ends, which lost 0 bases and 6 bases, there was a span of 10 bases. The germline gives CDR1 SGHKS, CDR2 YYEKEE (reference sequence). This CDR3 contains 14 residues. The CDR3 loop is CASSLEGLGQPQHF. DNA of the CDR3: TGTGCCAGCAGCTTGGAAGGTCTCGGTCAGCCCCAGCATTTT. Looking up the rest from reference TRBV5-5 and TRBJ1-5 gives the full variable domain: DAGVTQSPTHLIKTRGQQVTLRCSPISGHKSVSWYQQVLGQGPQFIFQYYEKEERGRGNFPDRFSARQFPNYSSELNVNALLLGDSALYLCASSLEGLGQPQHFGDGTRLSIL.

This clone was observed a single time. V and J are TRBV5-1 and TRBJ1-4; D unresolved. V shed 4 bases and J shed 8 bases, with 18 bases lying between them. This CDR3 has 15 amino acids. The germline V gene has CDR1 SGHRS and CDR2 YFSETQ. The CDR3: CASSLAPGQVEKLFF. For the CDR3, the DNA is TGCGCCAGCAGCCTCGCACCGGGTCAGGTGGAAAAACTGTTTTTT.

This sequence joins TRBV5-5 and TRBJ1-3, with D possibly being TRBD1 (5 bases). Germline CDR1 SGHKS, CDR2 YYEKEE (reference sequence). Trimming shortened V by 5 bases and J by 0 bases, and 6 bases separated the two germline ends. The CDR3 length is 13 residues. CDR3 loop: CASRTDSGNTIYF. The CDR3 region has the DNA TGTGCCAGCAGGACAGACTCTGGAAACACCATATATTTT.

CDR3: CAWNLAGGTNEQFF. Written as DNA, the CDR3 is TGTGCCTGGAACCTAGCGGGAGGGACTAATGAGCAGTTCTTC. This chain connects TRBV30 to TRBJ2-1; 12 bases are a match to TRBD2. This CDR3 spans 14 amino acids. The V segment lost 4 bases and the J segment 7 bases; nucleotides outside the gene matches: 5. Germline V lookup: CDR1 GTSNPN, CDR2 SVGIG (reference sequence).

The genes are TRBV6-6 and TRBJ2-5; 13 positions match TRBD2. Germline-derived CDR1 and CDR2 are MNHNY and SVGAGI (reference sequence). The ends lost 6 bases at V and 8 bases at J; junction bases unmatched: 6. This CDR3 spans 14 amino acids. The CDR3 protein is CASSPGLAGSTQYF. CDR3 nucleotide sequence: TGTGCCAGCAGCCCGGGACTAGCGGGGAGCACCCAGTACTTC.

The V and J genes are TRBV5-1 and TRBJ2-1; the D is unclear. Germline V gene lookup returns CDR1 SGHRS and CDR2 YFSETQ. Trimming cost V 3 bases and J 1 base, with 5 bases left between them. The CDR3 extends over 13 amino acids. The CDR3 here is CASSSESYNEQFF. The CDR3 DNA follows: TGCGCCAGCAGCTCGGAGTCCTACAATGAGCAGTTCTTC.

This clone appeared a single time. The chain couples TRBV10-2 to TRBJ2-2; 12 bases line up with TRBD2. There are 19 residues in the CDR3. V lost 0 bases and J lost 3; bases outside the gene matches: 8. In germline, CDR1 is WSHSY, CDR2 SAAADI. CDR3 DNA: TGCGCCAGCAGTGAGTCAGAAGCCGGACTAGCGGGATACACCGGGGAGCTGTTTTTT. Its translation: CASSESEAGLAGYTGELFF.

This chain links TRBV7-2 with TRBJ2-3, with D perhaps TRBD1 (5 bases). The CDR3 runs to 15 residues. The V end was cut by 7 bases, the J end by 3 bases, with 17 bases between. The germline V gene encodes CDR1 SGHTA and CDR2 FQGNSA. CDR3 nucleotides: TGTGCCAGCATTTCAGGGCTGGTGAAGACAGATACGCAGTATTTT. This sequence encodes CASISGLVKTDTQYF.

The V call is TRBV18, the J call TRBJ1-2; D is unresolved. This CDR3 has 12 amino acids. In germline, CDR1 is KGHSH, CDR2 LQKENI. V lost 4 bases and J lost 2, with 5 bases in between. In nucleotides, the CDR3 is TGTGCCAGCTCACAGTTGAACTATGGCTACACCTTC. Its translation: CASSQLNYGYTF.

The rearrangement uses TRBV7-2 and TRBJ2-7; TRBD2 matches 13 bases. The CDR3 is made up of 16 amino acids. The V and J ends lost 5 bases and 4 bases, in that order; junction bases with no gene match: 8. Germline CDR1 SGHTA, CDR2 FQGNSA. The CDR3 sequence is CASSQTGTSGTYEQYF. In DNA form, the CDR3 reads TGTGCCAGCAGCCAGACGGGGACTAGCGGGACATACGAGCAGTACTTC.

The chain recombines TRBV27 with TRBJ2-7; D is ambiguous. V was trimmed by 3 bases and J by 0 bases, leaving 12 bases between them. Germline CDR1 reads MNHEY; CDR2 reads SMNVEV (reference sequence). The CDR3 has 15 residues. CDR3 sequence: CASSFSAGPSYEQYF. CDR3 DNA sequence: TGTGCCAGCAGTTTTTCGGCAGGACCCTCCTACGAGCAGTACTTC.

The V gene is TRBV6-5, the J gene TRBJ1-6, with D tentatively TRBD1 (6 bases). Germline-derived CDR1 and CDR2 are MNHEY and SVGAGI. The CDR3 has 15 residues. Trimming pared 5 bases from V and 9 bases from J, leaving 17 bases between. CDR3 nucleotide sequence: TGTGCCAGCAGTAACCCTGGGGACAAAAGTTCACCCCTCCACTTT. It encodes CASSNPGDKSSPLHF.

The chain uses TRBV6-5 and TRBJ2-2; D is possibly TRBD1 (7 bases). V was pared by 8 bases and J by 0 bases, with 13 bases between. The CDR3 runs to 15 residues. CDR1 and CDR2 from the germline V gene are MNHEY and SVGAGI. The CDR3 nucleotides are TGTGCCAGCCGTGGAGGGACAGCGAACACCGGGGAGCTGTTTTTT. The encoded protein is CASRGGTANTGELFF.

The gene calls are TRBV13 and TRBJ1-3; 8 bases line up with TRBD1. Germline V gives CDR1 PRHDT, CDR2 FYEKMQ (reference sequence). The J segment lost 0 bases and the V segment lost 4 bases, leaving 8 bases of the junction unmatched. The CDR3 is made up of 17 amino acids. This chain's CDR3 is CASSWGGQGNSGNTIYF. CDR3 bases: TGTGCCAGCAGCTGGGGAGGACAGGGTAACTCTGGAAACACCATATATTTT.

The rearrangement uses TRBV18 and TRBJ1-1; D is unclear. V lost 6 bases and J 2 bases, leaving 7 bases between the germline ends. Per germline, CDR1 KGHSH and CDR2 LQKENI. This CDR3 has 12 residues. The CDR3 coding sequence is TGTGCCAGCTCGTACGGCAACACTGAAGCTTTCTTT. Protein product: CASSYGNTEAFF. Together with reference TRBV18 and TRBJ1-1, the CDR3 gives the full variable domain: NAGVMQNPRHLVRRRGQEARLRCSPMKGHSHVYWYRQLPEEGLKFMVYLQKENIIDESGMPKERFSAEFPKEGPSILRIQQVVRGDSAAYFCASSYGNTEAFFGQGTRLTVV.

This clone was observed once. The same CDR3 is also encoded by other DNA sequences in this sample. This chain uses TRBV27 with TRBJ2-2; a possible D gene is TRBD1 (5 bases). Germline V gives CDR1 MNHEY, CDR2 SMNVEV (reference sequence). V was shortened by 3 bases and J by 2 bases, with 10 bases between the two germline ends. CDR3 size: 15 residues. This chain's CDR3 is CASSLGGANTGELFF. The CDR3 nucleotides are TGTGCCAGCAGTTTGGGTGGGGCCAACACCGGGGAGCTGTTTTTT.

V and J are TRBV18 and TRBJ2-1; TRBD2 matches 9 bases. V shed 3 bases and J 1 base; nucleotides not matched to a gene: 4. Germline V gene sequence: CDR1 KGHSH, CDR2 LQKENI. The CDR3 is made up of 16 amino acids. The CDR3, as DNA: TGTGCCAGCTCACCGGGTAGCGGGAGATCCTACAATGAGCAGTTCTTC. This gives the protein CASSPGSGRSYNEQFF.

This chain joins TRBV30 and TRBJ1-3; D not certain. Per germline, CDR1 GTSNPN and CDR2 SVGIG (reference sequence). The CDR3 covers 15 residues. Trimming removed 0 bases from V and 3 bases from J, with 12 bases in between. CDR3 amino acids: CAWSVSSGFGNTIYF. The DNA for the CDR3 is TGTGCCTGGAGTGTATCGTCGGGGTTTGGAAACACCATATATTTT. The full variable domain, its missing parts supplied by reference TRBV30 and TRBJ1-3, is SQTIHQWPATLVQPVGSPLSLECTVEGTSNPNLYWYRQAAGRGLQLLFYSVGIGQISSEVPQNLSASRPQDRQFILSSKKLLLSDSGFYLCAWSVSSGFGNTIYFGEGSWLTVV.

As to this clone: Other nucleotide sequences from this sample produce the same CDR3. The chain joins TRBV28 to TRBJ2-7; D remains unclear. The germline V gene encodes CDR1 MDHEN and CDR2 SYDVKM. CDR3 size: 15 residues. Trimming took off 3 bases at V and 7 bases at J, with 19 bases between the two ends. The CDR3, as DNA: TGTGCCAGCAGTTTTGCCGCCTTGGTATGGAAGGAGCAGTACTTC. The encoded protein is CASSFAALVWKEQYF.

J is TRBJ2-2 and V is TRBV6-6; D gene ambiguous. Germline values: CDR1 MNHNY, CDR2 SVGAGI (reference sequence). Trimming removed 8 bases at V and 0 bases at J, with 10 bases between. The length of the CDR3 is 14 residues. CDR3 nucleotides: TGTGCCAGCGCCCTTCAGGCGAACACCGGGGAGCTGTTTTTT. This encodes CASALQANTGELFF.

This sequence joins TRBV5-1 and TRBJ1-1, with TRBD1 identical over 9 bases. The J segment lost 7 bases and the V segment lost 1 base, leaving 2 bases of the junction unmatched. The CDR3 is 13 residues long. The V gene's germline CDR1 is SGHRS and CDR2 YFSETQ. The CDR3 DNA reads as TGCGCCAGCAGCTTGCGACAGGGGGATGAAGCTTTCTTT. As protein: CASSLRQGDEAFF.

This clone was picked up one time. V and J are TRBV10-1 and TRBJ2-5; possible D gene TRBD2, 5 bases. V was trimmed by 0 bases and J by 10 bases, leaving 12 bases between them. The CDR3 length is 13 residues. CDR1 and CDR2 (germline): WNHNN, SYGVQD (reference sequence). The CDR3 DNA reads TGCGCCAGCAGTGAGTCGCTGGTCGGGGACCAGTACTTC. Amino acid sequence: CASSESLVGDQYF.

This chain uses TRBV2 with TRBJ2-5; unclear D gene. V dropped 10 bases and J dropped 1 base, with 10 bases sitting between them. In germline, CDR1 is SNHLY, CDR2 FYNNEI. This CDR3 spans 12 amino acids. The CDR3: CATSGFQETQYF. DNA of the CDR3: TGTGCCACCTCAGGATTCCAAGAGACCCAGTACTTC. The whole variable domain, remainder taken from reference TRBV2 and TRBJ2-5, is EPEVTQTPSHQVTQMGQEVILRCVPISNHLYFYWYRQILGQKVEFLVSFYNNEISEKSEIFDDQFSVERPDGSNFTLKIRSTKLEDSAMYFCATSGFQETQYFGPGTRLLVL.

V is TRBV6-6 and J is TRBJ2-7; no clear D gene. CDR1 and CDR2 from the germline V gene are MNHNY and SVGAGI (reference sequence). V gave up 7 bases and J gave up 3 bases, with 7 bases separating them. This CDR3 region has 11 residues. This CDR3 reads CASTSNYEQYF. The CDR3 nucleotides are TGTGCCAGCACTTCAAACTACGAGCAGTACTTC.

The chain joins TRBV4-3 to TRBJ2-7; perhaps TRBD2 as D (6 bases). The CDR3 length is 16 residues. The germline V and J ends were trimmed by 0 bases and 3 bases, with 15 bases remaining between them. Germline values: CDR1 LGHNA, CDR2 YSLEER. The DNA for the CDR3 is TGCGCCAGCAGCCAAGATATGGCGGGGAACCGCTACGAGCAGTACTTC. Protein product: CASSQDMAGNRYEQYF.

CDR3 nucleotide sequence: TGTGCCAGCAGCCCCCGTGGCTCCATCGGGGCTTTCTTT. Encoded protein: CASSPRGSIGAFF. V and J are TRBV28 and TRBJ1-1; D remains unclear. The CDR3 runs to 13 residues. V dropped 6 bases and J dropped 11 bases, with 19 bases sitting between them. Germline V gene lookup returns CDR1 MDHEN and CDR2 SYDVKM. Looking up the rest from reference TRBV28 and TRBJ1-1 gives the full variable domain: DVKVTQSSRYLVKRTGEKVFLECVQDMDHENMFWYRQDPGLGLRLIYFSYDVKMKEKGDIPEGYSVSREKKERFSLILESASTNQTSMYLCASSPRGSIGAFFGQGTRLTVV.